A single T cell receptor (beta chain) is shown here with its context. After extraction with the RNeasy kit, about 0.45 to 1 ug of the RNA was reverse transcribed using random hexamers. The authors amplified TCR beta CDR3 across 54 Vbeta and 13 Jbeta using immunoSEQ multiplex PCR. TCRdb reprocessed the immunoSEQ multiplex PCR reads via MiXCR and lists one record per CDR3 protein. This sample carries over 100,000 distinct CDR3 sequences, around 97% of them seen once, and the ten largest clones take roughly 0.099%. The record originates from a study of CD8 T cells in Susac syndrome. Germline V CDR1 and CDR2: SEHNR, FQNEAQ (reference sequence). The CDR3 loop spans 14 amino acids. Deletions cut 7 bases from V and 3 bases from J, with 15 bases between.

Material for sequencing was CD4+ T cells from PBMCs. This receptor was taken from a human donor in good health. This chain joins TRBV7-9 and TRBJ1-1; D gene ambiguous. Written as DNA, the CDR3 is TGTGCCAGCAACGAAGGGTATTGGGACACTGAAGCTTTCTTT. It specifies CASNEGYWDTEAFF.